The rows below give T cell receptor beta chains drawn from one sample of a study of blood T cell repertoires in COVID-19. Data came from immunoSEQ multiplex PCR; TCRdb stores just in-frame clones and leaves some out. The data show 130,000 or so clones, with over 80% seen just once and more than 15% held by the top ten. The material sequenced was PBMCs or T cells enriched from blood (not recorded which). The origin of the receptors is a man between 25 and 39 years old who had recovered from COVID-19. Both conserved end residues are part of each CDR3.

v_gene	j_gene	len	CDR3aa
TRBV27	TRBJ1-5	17	CASSMSGTGAVRQPQHF
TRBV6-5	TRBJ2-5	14	CATLDGRAGETQYF
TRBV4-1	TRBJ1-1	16	CASSQGQGARNTEAFF
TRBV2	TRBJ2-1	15	CASSELAGGPFEQFF
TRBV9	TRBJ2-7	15	CASSVASGTSYEQYF
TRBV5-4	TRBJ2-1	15	CASSPGLGQYNEQFF
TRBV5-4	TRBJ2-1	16	CASSLGRVSSYNEQFF
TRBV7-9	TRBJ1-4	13	CASSLGQYEKLFF
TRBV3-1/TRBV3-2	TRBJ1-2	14	CASSQDLRWDGYTF
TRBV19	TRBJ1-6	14	CASSIATGSSPLHF
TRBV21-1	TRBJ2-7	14	CASSRRDRDYEQYF
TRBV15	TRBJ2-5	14	CATSAGGSQETQYF
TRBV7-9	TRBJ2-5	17	CASSLGRTPASQETQYF
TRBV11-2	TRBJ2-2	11	CASSLLRELFF
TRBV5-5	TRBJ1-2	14	CASSGTGVGYGYTF
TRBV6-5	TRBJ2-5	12	CAARGSQETQYF
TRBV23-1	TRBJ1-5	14	CASSRKGSNQPQHF
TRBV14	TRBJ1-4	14	CASSPGTGREKLFF
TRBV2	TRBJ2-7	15	CASSATSAYSYEQYF
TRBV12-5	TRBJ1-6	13	CPSRGGFVSPLHF
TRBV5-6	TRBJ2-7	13	CASSFRGNYEQYF
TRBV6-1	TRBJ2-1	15	CASSEDSPSYNEQFF
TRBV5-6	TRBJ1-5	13	CASSKLSTQPQHF
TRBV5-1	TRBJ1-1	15	CASSLRQGTNTEAFF
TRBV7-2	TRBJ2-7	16	CASSLPSGTEAYEQYF
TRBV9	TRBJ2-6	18	CASSVVGGPSSGANVLTF
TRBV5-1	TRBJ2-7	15	CASSLEQGGSYEQYF
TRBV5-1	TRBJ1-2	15	CASSLAGQGAYGYTF
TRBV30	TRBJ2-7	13	CAWSVAVPYEQYF
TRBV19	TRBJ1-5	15	CASTPQGHSNQPQHF
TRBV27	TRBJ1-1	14	CASSRGTGWTEAFF
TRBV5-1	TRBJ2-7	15	CASRPGSGIFYEQYF
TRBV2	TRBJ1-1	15	CASRADTGGGTEAFF
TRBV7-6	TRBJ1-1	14	CASSLGQVNTEAFF
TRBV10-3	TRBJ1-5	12	CAIKDTNQPQHF
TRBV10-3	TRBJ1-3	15	CAISVGTGAGNTIYF
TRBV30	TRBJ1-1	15	CAWSVPTTVNTEAFF
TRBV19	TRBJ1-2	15	CASRPGQGANYGYTF
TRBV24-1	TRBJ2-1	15	CATSDGRDRVREQFF
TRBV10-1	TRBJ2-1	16	CASSEPASGRDNEQFF
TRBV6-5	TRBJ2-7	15	CASSPVEGLSYEQYF
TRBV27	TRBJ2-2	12	CASGSYTGELFF
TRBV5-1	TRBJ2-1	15	CASSLTAAIPNEQFF
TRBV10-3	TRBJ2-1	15	CAISDSGSSYNEQFF
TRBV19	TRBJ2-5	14	CASTRTGEEETQYF
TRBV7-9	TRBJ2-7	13	CASSFGGTHEQYF
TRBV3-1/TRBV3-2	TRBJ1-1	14	CASSQGVQGAEAFF
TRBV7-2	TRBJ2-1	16	CASSLAAGGPEYGQFF